The 24 T cell receptor beta chains below all came from one sample that was sequenced in a study of tumor-infiltrating lymphocytes in primary liver carcinoma. The authors took blood RNA from unsorted whole blood and also extracted germline DNA. TCR beta cDNA was reverse-transcribed from roughly 520 ng of total RNA. The reaction used a constant-region primer and ProtoScript II reverse transcriptase. Amplification in three nested multiplex PCR rounds with slightly modified ARM-PCR gave rise to TCR beta libraries. The first two PCR rounds used TRBV1-TRBV30 forward primers with a C-beta reverse primer, roughly 10 cycles each. TCRdb analysed the multiplex PCR reads with MiXCR anew, one entry per CDR3 protein. The sample includes about 300,000 distinct CDR3 sequences, 60% to 80% of them seen just once. Sequenced sample: peripheral blood. Source of these receptors: a man in his forties or fifties with primary liver carcinoma and hepatitis B virus infection.

The chain has TRBV5-5 and TRBJ2-5; the match to TRBD2 covers 11 bases. The CDR3 runs to 16 residues. Germline values: CDR1 SGHKS, CDR2 YYEKEE (reference sequence). V trimming: 2 bases; J trimming: 5 bases; junction bases outside the gene matches: 8. The CDR3 sequence: CASSLRLAGLQETQYF. As DNA, the CDR3 is TGTGCCAGCAGCTTAAGACTAGCGGGACTACAGGAGACCCAGTACTTC.

This clonotype occurred many times. CDR3 amino acids: CASSYPREGLLTIAKNIQYF. The CDR3 DNA sequence: TGTGCCAGCAGTTACCCGAGGGAGGGCCTCTTAACCATAGCCAAAAACATTCAGTACTTC. The rearrangement uses TRBV6-2 or TRBV6-3 and TRBJ2-4; 7 nucleotides align to TRBD2. CDR3 length equals 20 residues. Germline CDR1 MNHEY, CDR2 SVGEGT. J was trimmed by 0 bases and V by 2 bases; bases with no gene match: 16.

This chain uses TRBV28 with TRBJ2-5, with TRBD2 identical over 7 bases. CDR1 and CDR2 from the germline V gene are MDHEN and SYDVKM. V shed 1 base and J 4 bases; nucleotides not matched to a gene: 9. The CDR3 has 16 residues. The CDR3 here is CASSLLAVGGTETQYF. In nucleotides, the CDR3 is TGTGCCAGCAGTTTATTAGCTGTGGGGGGGACAGAGACCCAGTACTTC.

As for this clonotype: A much larger clone lies one base from this, so it may be a read error. CDR3 DNA sequence: TGTACCAGCAGCTTAGCATCGGGGGGCGGTCAGCCCCAGCATTTT. It encodes CTSSLASGGGQPQHF. V is TRBV11-2 and J is TRBJ1-5; tentative D call: TRBD1 (6 bases). CDR3 length: 15 amino acids. Germline lookup yields CDR1 SGHAT and CDR2 FQNNGV.

The chain combines TRBV7-8 with TRBJ1-4; no clear D. This CDR3 spans 15 amino acids. The germline V gene encodes CDR1 SGHVS and CDR2 FQNEAQ. V was shortened by 1 base and J by 7 bases, with 13 bases between the two germline ends. The CDR3: CASSLGTWRVEKLFF. DNA of the CDR3: TGTGCCAGCAGCTTAGGAACATGGAGGGTTGAAAAACTGTTTTTT.

This chain joins TRBV14 and TRBJ1-6, with a possible D match to TRBD1 (5 bases). Germline CDR1 reads SGHDN; CDR2 reads FVKESK. The CDR3 consists of 16 residues. The V gene lost 4 bases and the J gene lost 5 bases, with 15 bases spanning the gap. The chain's CDR3 is CASSPIGHGDNSPLHF. CDR3 nucleotides: TGTGCCAGCAGCCCCATCGGACATGGGGATAATTCACCCCTCCACTTT.

The rearrangement links TRBV28 to TRBJ1-6, with no clear D. V shed 8 bases and J shed 0 bases, with 5 bases lying between them. In germline, CDR1 is MDHEN, CDR2 SYDVKM. The CDR3 loop spans 13 amino acids. As DNA, the CDR3 is TGTGCCAGCGGGGACTCCTATAATTCACCCCTCCACTTT. Protein sequence: CASGDSYNSPLHF.

This clonotype has a single count. Just one base apart from a much larger clone, this may be a read error. The CDR3 ends on some other residue instead of the conserved phenylalanine or tryptophan, so this is likely a read error. This chain connects TRBV6-6 to TRBJ2-3, with 7 bases matching TRBD1. The CDR3 sequence is 15 residues long. V shed 5 bases and J 7 bases; nucleotides not matched to a gene: 12. CDR1 and CDR2 (germline): MNHNY, SVGAGI (reference sequence). CDR3 in amino acids: CASSNPGTETYTQYS. CDR3 sequence (DNA): TGTGCCAGCAGTAACCCCGGGACAGAGACTTATACGCAGTATTCT.

Concerning this clonotype: Its ends do not fully match the called genes, so a read error is possible. This chain uses TRBV10-3 with TRBJ2-7; no definite D call. The length of the CDR3 is 17 residues. Germline assignment: CDR1 ENHRY and CDR2 SYGVKD. The CDR3: CAISESQGKRSSYERYF. As DNA, the CDR3 is TGTGCCATCAGTGAGTCCCAAGGGAAAAGGAGCTCCTACGAGCGGTACTTC.

This clonotype has at least ten counts. The CDR3 is CACIVSSYNEQFF. CDR3 coding DNA: TGCGCGTGTATAGTCTCTTCCTACAATGAGCAGTTCTTC. The gene calls are TRBV29-1 and TRBJ2-1; no definite D call. CDR1 is SQVTM and CDR2 is ANQGSEA in the germline V gene. This CDR3 is 13 amino acids long.

About this clonotype: This may be a read error, as it is one base from a much larger clone. The chain carries TRBV14 and TRBJ2-2, with D perhaps given as TRBD1 or TRBD2 (5 bases each). Germline V CDR1 and CDR2: SGHDN, FVKESK. Trimming shortened V by 4 bases and J by 6 bases, and 12 bases separated the two germline ends. The CDR3 loop spans 14 amino acids. The CDR3 is CASSLQRGAGELFF. In nucleotides, the CDR3 is TGTGCCAGCAGCCTACAAAGGGGAGCCGGGGAGCTGTTTTTT.

A remark on this clonotype: Compared with germline, one end of the junction differs, possibly owing to a read error. The J gene is TRBJ2-3, the V gene TRBV6-5; TRBD2 matches at 10 bases. The length of the CDR3 is 17 residues. Per germline, CDR1 MNHEY and CDR2 SVGAGI. The DNA for the CDR3 is TGTGCCAGCGGTTACCGTCCTAGCGGGAGAGGAGCAGATACGCAGTATTTT. This encodes CASGYRPSGRGADTQYF.

This clonotype was picked up a small number of times. The chain employs TRBV5-1 and TRBJ1-1; TRBD1 matches at 7 bases. Germline V gene sequence: CDR1 SGHRS, CDR2 YFSETQ. CDR3 length equals 14 residues. The J segment lost 4 bases and the V segment lost 1 base, leaving 4 bases of the junction unmatched. The CDR3 DNA is TGCGCCAGCAGCTTGACAGGGGCGAGCACTGAAGCTTTCTTT. It is translated as CASSLTGASTEAFF. Full variable domain (remainder filled in from reference TRBV5-1 and TRBJ1-1): KAGVTQTPRYLIKTRGQQVTLSCSPISGHRSVSWYQQTPGQGLQFLFEYFSETQRNKGNFPGRFSGRQFSNSRSEMNVSTLELGDSALYLCASSLTGASTEAFFGQGTRLTVV.

As regards this clonotype: A clone one base away is much larger, so this may be a read error. The gene calls are TRBV6-5 and TRBJ1-3, with D maybe TRBD1 (6 bases). The CDR3 is 15 residues long. Germline values: CDR1 MNHEY, CDR2 SVGAGI. The CDR3 nucleotides read TGTGTCAGCACGGTTGGCGGGACATCTGGAAACACCATATATTTT. This encodes CVSTVGGTSGNTIYF.

Points on this clonotype: A much larger clone lies one base from this, so it may be a read error. Because the CDR3 is missing its conserved closing phenylalanine or tryptophan, this is likely a read error. CDR3 in DNA: TGTGCCAGCAGTCCCCGGACCGGCTCTGGGGCCAACGTCCTGACTTCC. Translation: CASSPRTGSGANVLTS. This chain connects TRBV6-1 to TRBJ2-6; the D is unclear. This CDR3 has 16 residues. CDR1 and CDR2 (germline): MNHNS, SASEGT. With 5 bases removed from V and 0 bases from J, the gap between germline ends came to 11 bases.

In this sample, this clonotype turned up once. This may arise from a read error, as a much more abundant clone is one base away. The gene calls are TRBV7-9 and TRBJ2-7; 12 bases line up with TRBD2. Germline-derived CDR1 and CDR2 are SEHNR and FQNEAQ (reference sequence). This CDR3 has 16 amino acids. DNA for the CDR3: TGTGCCTGCAGACCCCCCCTAGCGGGAGGGGGATACGAGCAGTACTTC. Amino acids: CACRPPLAGGGYEQYF. The full variable domain, rest sourced from reference TRBV7-9 and TRBJ2-7, is DTGVSQNPRHKITKRGQNVTFRCDPISEHNRLYWYRQTLGQGPEFLTYFQNEAQLEKSRLLSDRFSAERPKGSFSTLEIQRTEQGDSAMYLCACRPPLAGGGYEQYFGPGTRLTVT.

As for this clonotype: A junction end diverges from the germline sequence, so it may reflect a read error. The CDR3: CASRSQTSNERFF. For the CDR3, the DNA is TGTGCCAGCAGATCTCAGACTAGCAATGAGCGGTTCTTC. The V and J genes are TRBV11-2 and TRBJ2-1; the match to TRBD2 covers 7 bases. This CDR3 spans 13 amino acids. From germline, CDR1 is SGHAT and CDR2 FQNNGV.

Worth noting for this clonotype: A much larger clone differs by one base, so this may be a read error. The V gene is TRBV12-3 or TRBV12-4, the J gene TRBJ2-2; TRBD2 aligns across 9 bases. The CDR3 is 13 amino acids. Written as DNA, the CDR3 is TGTGTCAGCAGTCTAGCGGGACCCGGGGAGCTGTTTTTT. Translated, it gives CVSSLAGPGELFF.

The V and J genes are TRBV29-1 and TRBJ1-3; D possibly corresponds to TRBD1 (5 bases). V lost 7 bases, J lost 9 bases, and 22 bases lay in between. This CDR3 has 14 amino acids. The V gene's germline CDR1 is SQVTM and CDR2 ANQGSEA. The CDR3, as DNA: TGCAGCGGTAAAGTAGGGACCTCTGGGAGCACCATATATTTT. It yields the protein CSGKVGTSGSTIYF.

Concerning this clonotype: This may be a read error: a much more frequent sequence differs by one nucleotide. The chain carries TRBV29-1 and TRBJ2-2; 8 bases fit TRBD1. V shed 7 bases, J shed 6 bases, and the junction held 4 bases outside the gene matches. This CDR3 is built from 12 residues. Germline CDR1 is SQVTM and CDR2 is ANQGSEA. Here the CDR3 reads CSGTGYAGELFF. In nucleotides, the CDR3 is TGCAGCGGGACAGGGTACGCCGGGGAGCTGTTTTTT.

DNA for the CDR3: TGTGCCAGCAGCTTGGAGGCTAACCAAGGGGCCCGGTACTTC. Its protein product is CASSLEANQGARYF. This sequence joins TRBV5-6 and TRBJ2-5, with D possibly being TRBD1 (5 bases). Trimming removed 0 bases from V and 13 bases from J, with 19 bases in between. Germline CDR1 and CDR2: SGHDT and YYEEEE. This CDR3 has 14 amino acids.

This clonotype was detected only once. A clone one base away is much larger, so this may be a read error. This chain uses TRBV14 with TRBJ2-5, with no clear D. The length of the CDR3 is 12 residues. The germline gives CDR1 SGHDN, CDR2 FVKESK. Here the CDR3 reads CTSSQDWETQYF. The CDR3 DNA sequence: TGTACCAGCAGCCAAGATTGGGAGACCCAGTACTTC.

The chain couples TRBV29-1 to TRBJ2-1; weak D call: TRBD2 (5 bases). Germline CDR1 is SQVTM and CDR2 is ANQGSEA. V shed 8 bases and J shed 10 bases, with 21 bases lying between them. This CDR3 has 13 residues. CDR3 nucleotides: TGCAGCTTTGCCATGGCAGGCCCGGGGGAGCAGTTCTTC. Amino acid sequence: CSFAMAGPGEQFF.

Worth noting for this clonotype: The CDR3 does not close with the conserved phenylalanine or tryptophan, likely indicating a read error. The DNA is left out, because the CDR3 cannot be placed on it with certainty; the CDR3 is given as TCRdb lists it. V and J are TRBV29-1 and TRBJ1-2; TRBD1, the D gene given by the table, was not confirmed from the DNA. The CDR3 contains 13 residues when both ends are counted. The germline gives CDR1 SQVTM, CDR2 ANQGSEA. This CDR3 is CNAPGTGGDGHTV.